The sequence of this T cell receptor beta chain was determined in a study of cytomegalovirus exposure and HLA in healthy donors. Germline V gene sequence: CDR1 SGHTA, CDR2 FQGNSA. The CDR3 is 13 residues long. Trimming removed 3 bases from V and 7 bases from J, with 9 bases in between. PCR was performed using 60 Vbeta and 13 Jbeta primers. TCRdb keeps only in-frame clones here, not all; method: immunoSEQ multiplex PCR. Of 200,000 or so clones detected, under 90% appear once; the ten largest clones hold roughly 0.098%. Study-level findings and limits: Common viral pathogens seemed to be connected with several of the most significant clusters, according to a later analysis.

In regard to this clone: Its antigen is unknown.

Sequencing was done on a sample of PBMCs. The origin of this receptor is a boy aged 2 to 9 in good health and CMV-seronegative. The chain joins TRBV7-2 to TRBJ2-2, with TRBD1 as a possible D gene (5 bases). The chain's CDR3 is CASSFSRDGELFF. CDR3 coding DNA: TGTGCCAGCAGCTTTTCCAGGGACGGGGAGCTGTTTTTT.